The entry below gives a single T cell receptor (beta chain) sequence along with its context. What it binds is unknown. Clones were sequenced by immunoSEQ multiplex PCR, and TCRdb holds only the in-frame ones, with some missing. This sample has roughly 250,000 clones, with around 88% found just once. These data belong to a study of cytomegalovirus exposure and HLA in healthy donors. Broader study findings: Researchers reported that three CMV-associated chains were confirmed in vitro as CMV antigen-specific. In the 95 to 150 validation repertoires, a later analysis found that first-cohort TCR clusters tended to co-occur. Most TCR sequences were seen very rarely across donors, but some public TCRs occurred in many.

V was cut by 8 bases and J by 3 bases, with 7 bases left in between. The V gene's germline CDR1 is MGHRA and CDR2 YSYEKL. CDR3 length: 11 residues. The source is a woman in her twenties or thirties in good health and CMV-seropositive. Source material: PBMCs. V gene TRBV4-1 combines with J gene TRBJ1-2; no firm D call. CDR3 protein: CASREDYGYTF. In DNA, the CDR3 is TGCGCCAGCCGGGAGGACTATGGCTACACCTTC.